This paragraph covers one TCR beta chain sequence. The protocol was immunoSEQ multiplex PCR, while the TCRdb copy is restricted to in-frame clones and leaves out a portion. The data hold hundreds of thousands of clones, with around 84% observed a single time. V shed 5 bases, J shed 1 base, and the junction held 6 bases outside the gene matches. Per the germline V gene, CDR1 is MNHEY and CDR2 is SVGEGT. CDR3 size: 15 residues. This sample stems from a study of blood T cell repertoires in COVID-19. Sequenced material: PBMCs or T cells enriched from blood (not recorded which). This TCR derives from a man between 35 and 55 years old who had recovered from COVID-19. The chain carries TRBV6-2 or TRBV6-3 and TRBJ1-1, with TRBD1 matching 8 bases. The CDR3 spells CASSPADRGNTEAFF. In DNA, the CDR3 is TGTGCCAGCAGTCCCGCCGACAGGGGGAACACTGAAGCTTTCTTT.